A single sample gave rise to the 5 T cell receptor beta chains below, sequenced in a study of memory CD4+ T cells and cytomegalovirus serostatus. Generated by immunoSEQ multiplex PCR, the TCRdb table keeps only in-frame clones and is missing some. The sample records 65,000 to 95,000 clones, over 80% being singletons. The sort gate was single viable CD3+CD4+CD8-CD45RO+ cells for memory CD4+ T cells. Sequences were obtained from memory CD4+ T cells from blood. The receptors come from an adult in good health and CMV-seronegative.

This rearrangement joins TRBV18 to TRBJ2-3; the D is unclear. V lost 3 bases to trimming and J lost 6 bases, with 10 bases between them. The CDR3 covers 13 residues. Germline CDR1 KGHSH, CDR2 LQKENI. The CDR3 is CASSPLDLDTQYF. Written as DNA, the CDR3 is TGTGCCAGCTCACCGTTAGATCTGGATACGCAGTATTTT.

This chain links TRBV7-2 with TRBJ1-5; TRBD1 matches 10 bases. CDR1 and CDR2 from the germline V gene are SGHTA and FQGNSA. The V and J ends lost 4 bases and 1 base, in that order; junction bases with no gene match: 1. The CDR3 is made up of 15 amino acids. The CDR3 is CASSSGQGSNQPQHF. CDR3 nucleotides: TGTGCCAGCAGCTCGGGACAGGGGAGCAATCAGCCCCAGCATTTT.

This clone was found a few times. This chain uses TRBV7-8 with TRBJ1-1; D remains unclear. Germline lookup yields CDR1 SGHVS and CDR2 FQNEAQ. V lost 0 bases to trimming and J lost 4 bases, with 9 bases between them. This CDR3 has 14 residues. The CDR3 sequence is CASSLAGPITEAFF. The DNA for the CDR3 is TGTGCCAGCAGCTTAGCGGGCCCGATCACTGAAGCTTTCTTT.

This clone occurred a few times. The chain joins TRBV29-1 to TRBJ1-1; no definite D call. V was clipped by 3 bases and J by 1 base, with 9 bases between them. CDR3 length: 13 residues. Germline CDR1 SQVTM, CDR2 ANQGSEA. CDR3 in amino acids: CSVEVQPNTEAFF. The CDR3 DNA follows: TGCAGCGTTGAGGTACAGCCGAACACTGAAGCTTTCTTT. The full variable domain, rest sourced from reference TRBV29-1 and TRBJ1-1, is SAVISQKPSRDICQRGTSLTIQCQVDSQVTMMFWYRQQPGQSLTLIATANQGSEATYESGFVIDKFPISRPNLTFSTLTVSNMSPEDSSIYLCSVEVQPNTEAFFGQGTRLTVV.

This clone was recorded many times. Here the CDR3 reads CASSIGRDYGYTF. The CDR3 region has the DNA TGCGCCAGCAGTATTGGTAGGGACTATGGCTACACCTTC. This chain joins TRBV10-2 and TRBJ1-2; D is uncertain. Between the trimmed V and J ends, which lost 5 bases and 3 bases, there was a span of 10 bases. This CDR3 is built from 13 residues. Germline V gene sequence: CDR1 WSHSY, CDR2 SAAADI.